This entry lists 9 T cell receptor beta chains sequenced from one sample in a study of shared T cell receptors in the human thymus. Assay: immunoSEQ multiplex PCR; the TCRdb copy retains only in-frame clones and omits some. This sample has about 380,000 clones, with approximately 95% found just once. Sequences were obtained from thymocytes. The source is a human donor.

V is TRBV7-8 and J is TRBJ1-2; 7 bases line up with TRBD1. Germline assignment: CDR1 SGHVS and CDR2 FQNEAQ. Unmatched junction bases numbered 8, after V lost 0 bases and J lost 4 bases. CDR3 size: 16 residues. As DNA, the CDR3 is TGTGCCAGCAGCTTAGCGGCCCCTCCAGGGGGCTATGGCTACACCTTC. This encodes CASSLAAPPGGYGYTF.

V usage is TRBV30 and J usage is TRBJ1-5, with TRBD1 matching over 9 bases. CDR1 and CDR2 (germline): GTSNPN, SVGIG (reference sequence). The CDR3 covers 15 residues. V shed 1 base, J shed 2 bases, and the junction held 3 bases outside the gene matches. The chain's CDR3 is CAWSDGQGRNQPQHF. For the CDR3, the DNA is TGTGCCTGGAGTGACGGACAGGGGCGCAATCAGCCCCAGCATTTT. The whole variable domain, filled in from reference TRBV30 and TRBJ1-5, reads SQTIHQWPATLVQPVGSPLSLECTVEGTSNPNLYWYRQAAGRGLQLLFYSVGIGQISSEVPQNLSASRPQDRQFILSSKKLLLSDSGFYLCAWSDGQGRNQPQHFGDGTRLSIL.

The gene calls are TRBV7-9 and TRBJ2-7, with a possible D match to TRBD1 (6 bases). Looked up from germline, CDR1 is SEHNR and CDR2 is FQNEAQ (reference sequence). The CDR3 runs to 14 residues. Trimming took off 5 bases at V and 3 bases at J, with 14 bases between the two ends. CDR3 DNA sequence: TGTGCCAGCAGCCCAGGGGCGGACTTCTACGAGCAGTACTTC. Amino acids: CASSPGADFYEQYF.

The genes are TRBV14 and TRBJ1-6; D perhaps matches TRBD1 (6 bases). CDR3 length: 15 amino acids. From germline, CDR1 is SGHDN and CDR2 FVKESK. Trimming cost V 4 bases and J 5 bases, with 12 bases left between them. The CDR3 region is CASSPDYRDNSPLHF. The CDR3, as DNA: TGTGCCAGCAGCCCGGACTACAGGGATAATTCACCCCTCCACTTT. Together with reference TRBV14 and TRBJ1-6, the CDR3 gives the full variable domain: EAGVTQFPSHSVIEKGQTVTLRCDPISGHDNLYWYRRVMGKEIKFLLHFVKESKQDESGMPNNRFLAERTGGTYSTLKVQPAELEDSGVYFCASSPDYRDNSPLHFGNGTRLTVT.

The CDR3 nucleotides are TGTGCCAGCAGCAAAACCCCAATAGCGGGGATTCAGGTCGGGGAGCTGTTTTTT. Protein: CASSKTPIAGIQVGELFF. The chain couples TRBV11-1 to TRBJ2-2, with 8 bases that match TRBD2. Trimming at V came to 5 bases and at J to 7 bases, leaving 18 bases not matched to a gene. The CDR3 contains 18 residues. The germline CDR1 and CDR2 sequences are SGHAT and FQDESV (reference sequence).

This chain uses TRBV5-4 with TRBJ1-1, with no clear D. Germline V gene lookup returns CDR1 SGHNT and CDR2 YYREEE (reference sequence). The germline V and J ends were trimmed by 3 bases and 5 bases, with 5 bases remaining between them. The CDR3 extends over 11 amino acids. CDR3 nucleotides: TGTGCCAGCAGCTACCAGACTGAAGCTTTCTTT. Translation gives CASSYQTEAFF.

The V call is TRBV19, the J call TRBJ2-1; D might be TRBD1 (6 bases). The CDR3 contains 16 residues. Trimming removed 9 bases at V and 0 bases at J, with 18 bases between. Germline CDR1 LNHDA, CDR2 SQIVND (reference sequence). CDR3 sequence (DNA): TGTGCCAGGCTCCGGGACACCTTTACCTCCTACAATGAGCAGTTCTTC. Its translation is CARLRDTFTSYNEQFF.

The chain has TRBV27 and TRBJ2-1; no clear D gene. In germline, CDR1 is MNHEY, CDR2 SMNVEV (reference sequence). The CDR3 contains 17 residues. Trimming stripped 3 bases from V and 4 bases from J, with 19 bases between. This CDR3 is CASSLDRTLLLYNEQFF. The DNA for the CDR3 is TGTGCCAGCAGTTTGGACCGGACCCTCCTATTATACAATGAGCAGTTCTTC.

The chain joins TRBV7-3 to TRBJ1-2; 10 bases agree with TRBD1. The trim removed 5 bases at V and 5 bases at J, leaving 20 bases unmatched. CDR1 SGHTA and CDR2 FQGTGA come from the germline V gene. This CDR3 spans 19 amino acids. CDR3 residues: CASSPRRSVLDRGEYGYTF. The DNA for the CDR3 is TGTGCCAGCAGCCCTAGGCGGTCGGTTCTGGACAGGGGGGAGTATGGCTACACCTTC.